This T cell receptor (beta chain) was recorded in a study of blood T cell repertoires in COVID-19 (dated by TCRdb to 2019 to 2021). Describing the broader study: Samples covering the acute and convalescent phases of COVID-19 were provided by collaborators in the United States, Italy and Spain. The material from the prospective study consisted of cDNA or gDNA derived from T cells, B-cell-depleted T cells, or PBMCs. The dataset comprised deeply sampled blood TCRbeta repertoires from subjects exposed to, actively infected with, or recovered from COVID-19. The repertoires were released in a freely available public database intended as a resource for research on the immune response to SARS-CoV-2. The samples were drawn from the first 160 participants of the ongoing ImmuneRACE study and from about 1,200 subjects provided by 6 global collaborators. Sample metadata almost always included a de-identified subject ID, COVID-19 status, age in years and sex. Where available, HLA class I and class II types were taken from metadata supplied by the sample provider and were not determined by assay-based typing.

About this clone itself: Its antigen is still unknown. The sample holds no much larger clone one base away, and base qualities are not on file.

TCRbeta CDR3 regions were amplified from genomic DNA using the immunoSEQ Assay, a bias-controlled multiplex PCR. From the authors' description of their analysis: Within the assay, amplification of reference gene primers was used to estimate how many nucleated cells each sample contained. Sequence reads were collapsed and filtered to measure the absolute abundance of every unique TCRbeta CDR3 rearrangement. For each sample, productive Simpson clonality was calculated as the square root of Simpson's diversity index over productive rearrangements. TCRdb holds this immuneACCESS table with in-frame rearrangements only. Some clones are missing; in checked studies, unresolved V genes explain under half, and the rest has no known cause. Clone size and V and J calls were adopted from that table, with D and trimming inferred from the DNA. Within this sample are 120,000 to 150,000 clones, with around 80% of them counted one time only. The ten largest make up 15% of the sample.

The collaborating institutions used their own protocols to collect whole blood in K2EDTA tubes. For TCRbeta analysis, collaborators shipped samples in one of three forms: frozen whole blood, isolated PBMCs, or DNA extracted from either of those sample types. The research as a whole found: Clinical and demographic metadata were provided uncurated, with the amount varying by source and participant.

The germline ends are 20 bases apart after V is trimmed by 0 bases and J by 4 bases. The CDR3 spans 18 residues, from the cysteine through the phenylalanine. The read is trimmed to its CDR3 DNA, 54 bases read in frame from base 1. The specimen was peripheral blood. Recombination joined TRBV5-3 with TRBJ1-5; no D segment can be confidently identified. TRBV5-3 has ORF status, its function being uncertain. This receptor was identified in a human donor with acute or convalescent COVID-19. The donor label of this sample is uncertain. The CDR3 corresponds to CARSLEGRQELLNQPQHF. The base sequence is TGTGCCAGAAGCTTGGAAGGAAGGCAGGAACTCTTAAATCAGCCCCAGCATTTT.